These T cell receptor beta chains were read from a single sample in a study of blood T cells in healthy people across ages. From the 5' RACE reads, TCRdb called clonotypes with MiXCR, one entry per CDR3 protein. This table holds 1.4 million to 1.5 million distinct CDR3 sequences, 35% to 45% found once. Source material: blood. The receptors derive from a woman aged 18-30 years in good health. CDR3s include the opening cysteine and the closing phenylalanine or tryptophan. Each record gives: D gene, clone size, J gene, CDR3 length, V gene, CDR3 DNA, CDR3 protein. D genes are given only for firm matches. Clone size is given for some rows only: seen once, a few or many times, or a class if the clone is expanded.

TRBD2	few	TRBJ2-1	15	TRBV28	TGTGCCAGCAGTTGGGCTGCTAGCGGCAACAATGAGCAGTTCTTC	CASSWAASGNNEQFF
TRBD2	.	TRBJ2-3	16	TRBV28	TGTGCCAGCATACCCGGGACTAGCGGAAAACCAGATACGCAGTATTTT	CASIPGTSGKPDTQYF
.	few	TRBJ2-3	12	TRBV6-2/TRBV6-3	TGTGCCAGCAGTTACAACGGAGATACGCAGTATTTT	CASSYNGDTQYF
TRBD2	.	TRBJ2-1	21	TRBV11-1	TGTGCCAGCAGCTTACGACCGACTAGCGGGAGAATTACCCGCTCCTACAATGAGCAGTTCTTC	CASSLRPTSGRITRSYNEQFF
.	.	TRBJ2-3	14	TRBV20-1	TGCAGTGGATGCGGCGATTCAGGCACAGATACGCAGTATTTT	CSGCGDSGTDTQYF
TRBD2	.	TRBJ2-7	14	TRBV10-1	TGCGCCAGCAGTGGGCGGGGGTGTACTTGCGAGCAGTACTTC	CASSGRGCTCEQYF
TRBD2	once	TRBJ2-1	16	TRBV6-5	TGTGCCAGCAGAGCACAGCGGGACCTCTCCTACAATGAGCAGTTCTTC	CASRAQRDLSYNEQFF
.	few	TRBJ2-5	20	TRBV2	TGTGCCAGCAGTGAATTTAGGACAGGGGCTAGCGGGGGATCTCAAGAGACCCAGTACTTC	CASSEFRTGASGGSQETQYF
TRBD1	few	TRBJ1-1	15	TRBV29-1	TGCAGCGGGAGGACAGGGGGCGCGATGAACACTGAAGCTTTCTTT	CSGRTGGAMNTEAFF
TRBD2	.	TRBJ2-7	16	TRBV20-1	TGCAGTGCTAGAGATCGGGGACTAGCGGCAAAATACGAGCAGTACTTC	CSARDRGLAAKYEQYF
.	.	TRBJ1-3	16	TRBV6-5	TGTGCCAGCAGTCCAGATTTGTCGGGGCCTGGAAACACCATATATTTT	CASSPDLSGPGNTIYF
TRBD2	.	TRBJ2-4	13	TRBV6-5	TGTGCCATACGTAGGCTAGCGGGGGATGAGCAGTACTTC	CAIRRLAGDEQYF
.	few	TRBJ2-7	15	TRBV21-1	TGTGCCAGCAGCGGGACAGACTTGGACACCTACGAGCAGTACTTC	CASSGTDLDTYEQYF
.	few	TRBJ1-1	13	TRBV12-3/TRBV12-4	TGTGCCAGCAGTTCCGCCAGGAACACTGAAGCTTTCTTT	CASSSARNTEAFF
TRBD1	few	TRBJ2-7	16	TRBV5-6	TGTGCCAGCAGCTTTGCGAGTTTGCAGGGGGCGGACGAGCAGTACTTC	CASSFASLQGADEQYF
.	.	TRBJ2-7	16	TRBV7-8	TGTGCCAGCAGCTTAGAAGGGGGGGAATATACTACGAGGCAGTACTTC	CASSLEGGEYTTRQYF
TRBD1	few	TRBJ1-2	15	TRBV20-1	TGCAGTGCTAGAGATGGGGACAGGGAGAGCTATGGCTACACCTTC	CSARDGDRESYGYTF
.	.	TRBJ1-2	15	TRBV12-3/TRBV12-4	TGTGCCAGCACCCCCGACAGGAGGGCTAACTATGGCTACACCTTC	CASTPDRRANYGYTF
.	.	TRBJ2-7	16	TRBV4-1	TGCGCCAGCAGCCAAGTGGCTCTCACCACCTCCTACGAGCAGTACTTC	CASSQVALTTSYEQYF
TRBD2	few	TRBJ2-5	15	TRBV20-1	TGTCAGATGGGGACTAGCGGGATCCCTGGGGAGACCCAGTACTTC	CQMGTSGIPGETQYF
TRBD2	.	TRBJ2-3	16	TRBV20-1	TGCAGTGCTAGGCTCCCGACTAGCGGGGGCATCTATACGCAGTATTTT	CSARLPTSGGIYTQYF
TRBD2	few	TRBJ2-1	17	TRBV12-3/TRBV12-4	TGTGCCAGCAGGTCCCCTCACTTAGCGGGACGGGACAATGAGCAGTTCTTC	CASRSPHLAGRDNEQFF
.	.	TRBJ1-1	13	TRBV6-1	TGTGCCACCGACTGGGGAGGGAACACTGAAGCTTTCTTT	CATDWGGNTEAFF
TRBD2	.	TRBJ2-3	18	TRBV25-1	TGTACCAGCAGTGAATATTTTCTAGCGGGAGGGGAAGTAGATACGCAGTATTTT	CTSSEYFLAGGEVDTQYF
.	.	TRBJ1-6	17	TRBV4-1	TGCGCCAGCAGCCAAGAACCGGAGACAAGTTATAATTCACCCCTCCACTTT	CASSQEPETSYNSPLHF
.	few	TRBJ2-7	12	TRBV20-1	TGCAGTGGTCTGGGGGGGGCCACCGAGCAGTACTTC	CSGLGGATEQYF
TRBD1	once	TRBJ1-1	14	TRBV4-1	TGCGCCAGCAGCCACCCCGGACAGGGTCGTGAAGCTTTCTTT	CASSHPGQGREAFF